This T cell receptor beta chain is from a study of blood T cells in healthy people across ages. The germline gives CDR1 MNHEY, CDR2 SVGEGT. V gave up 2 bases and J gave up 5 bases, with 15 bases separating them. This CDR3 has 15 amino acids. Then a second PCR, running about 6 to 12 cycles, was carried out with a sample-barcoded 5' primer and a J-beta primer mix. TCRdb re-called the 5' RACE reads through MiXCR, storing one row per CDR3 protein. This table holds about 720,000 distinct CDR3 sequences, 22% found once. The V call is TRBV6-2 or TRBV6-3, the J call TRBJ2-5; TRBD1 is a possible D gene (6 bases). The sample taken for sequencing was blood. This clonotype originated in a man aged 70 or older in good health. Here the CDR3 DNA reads TGTGCCAGCAGTTACGCTGGGGGCACGGTTGAGACCCAGTACTTC. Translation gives CASSYAGGTVETQYF.